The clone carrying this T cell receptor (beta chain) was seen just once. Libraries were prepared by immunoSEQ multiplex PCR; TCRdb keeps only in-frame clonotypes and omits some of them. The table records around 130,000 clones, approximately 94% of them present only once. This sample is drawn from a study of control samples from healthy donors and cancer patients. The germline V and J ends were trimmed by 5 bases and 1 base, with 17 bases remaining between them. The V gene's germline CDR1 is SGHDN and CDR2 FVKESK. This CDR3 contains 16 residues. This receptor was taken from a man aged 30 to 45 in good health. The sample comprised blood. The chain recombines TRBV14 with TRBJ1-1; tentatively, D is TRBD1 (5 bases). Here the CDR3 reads CASSSHFPGANTEAFF. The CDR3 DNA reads TGTGCCAGCAGCTCCCATTTTCCCGGGGCGAACACTGAAGCTTTCTTT. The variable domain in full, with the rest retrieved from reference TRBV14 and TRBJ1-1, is EAGVTQFPSHSVIEKGQTVTLRCDPISGHDNLYWYRRVMGKEIKFLLHFVKESKQDESGMPNNRFLAERTGGTYSTLKVQPAELEDSGVYFCASSSHFPGANTEAFFGQGTRLTVV.